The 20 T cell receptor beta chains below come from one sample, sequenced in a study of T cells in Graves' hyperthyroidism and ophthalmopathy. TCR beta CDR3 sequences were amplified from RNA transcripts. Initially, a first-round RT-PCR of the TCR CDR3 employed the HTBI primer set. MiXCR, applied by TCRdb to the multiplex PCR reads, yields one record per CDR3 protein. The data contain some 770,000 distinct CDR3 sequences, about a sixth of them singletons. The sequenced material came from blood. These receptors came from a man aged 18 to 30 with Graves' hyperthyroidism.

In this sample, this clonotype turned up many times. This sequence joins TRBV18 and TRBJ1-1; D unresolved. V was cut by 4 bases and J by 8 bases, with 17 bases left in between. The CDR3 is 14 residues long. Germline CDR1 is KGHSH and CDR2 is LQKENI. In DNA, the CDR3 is TGTGCCAGCTCACAAGCATCGACCCTTAGGGAAGCTTTCTTT. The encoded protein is CASSQASTLREAFF.

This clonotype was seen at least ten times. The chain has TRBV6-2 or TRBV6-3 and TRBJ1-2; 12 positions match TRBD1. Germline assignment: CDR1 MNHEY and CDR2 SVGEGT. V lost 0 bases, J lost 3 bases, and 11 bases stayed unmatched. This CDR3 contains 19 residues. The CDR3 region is CASSYSTSGGTGGDYGYTF. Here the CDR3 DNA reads TGTGCCAGCAGTTACTCGACGTCTGGCGGGACAGGGGGCGACTATGGCTACACCTTC.

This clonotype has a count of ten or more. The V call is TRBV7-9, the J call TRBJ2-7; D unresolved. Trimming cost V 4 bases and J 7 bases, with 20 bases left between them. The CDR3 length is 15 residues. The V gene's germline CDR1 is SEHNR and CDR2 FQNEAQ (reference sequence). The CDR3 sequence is CASSSGDTIQGEQYF. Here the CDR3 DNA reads TGTGCCAGCAGCTCCGGTGATACAATCCAAGGAGAGCAGTACTTC.

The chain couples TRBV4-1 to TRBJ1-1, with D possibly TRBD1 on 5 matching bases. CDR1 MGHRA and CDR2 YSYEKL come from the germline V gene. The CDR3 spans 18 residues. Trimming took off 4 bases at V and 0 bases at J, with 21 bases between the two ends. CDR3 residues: CASSPQGGTDEMNTEAFF. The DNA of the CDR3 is TGCGCCAGCAGCCCGCAGGGAGGGACGGACGAAATGAACACTGAAGCTTTCTTT.

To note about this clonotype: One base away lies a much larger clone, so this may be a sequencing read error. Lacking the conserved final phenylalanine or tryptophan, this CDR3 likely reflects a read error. The CDR3 spells CSAFGLQNSYEQYL. For the CDR3, the DNA is TGCAGTGCTTTTGGACTACAAAACTCCTACGAGCAGTACCTC. The V call is TRBV20-1, the J call TRBJ2-7; tentative D call: TRBD2 (6 bases). The CDR3 is 14 amino acids. The germline V and J ends were trimmed by 5 bases and 0 bases, with 14 bases remaining between them. Germline V lookup: CDR1 DFQATT, CDR2 SNEGSKA (reference sequence).

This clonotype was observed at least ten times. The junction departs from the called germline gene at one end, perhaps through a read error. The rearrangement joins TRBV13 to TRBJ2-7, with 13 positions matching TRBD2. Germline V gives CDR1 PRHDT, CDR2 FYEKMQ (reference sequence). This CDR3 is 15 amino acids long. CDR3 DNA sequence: TGTGCCAGCCGCTTGGGACTAGCGGGAACCTACGAGCAGTACTTC. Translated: CASRLGLAGTYEQYF. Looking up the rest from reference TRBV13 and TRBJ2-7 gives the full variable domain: AAGVIQSPRHLIKEKRETATLKCYPIPRHDTVYWYQQGPGQDPQFLISFYEKMQSDKGSIPDRFSAQQFSDYHSELNMSSLELGDSALYFCASRLGLAGTYEQYFGPGTRLTVT.

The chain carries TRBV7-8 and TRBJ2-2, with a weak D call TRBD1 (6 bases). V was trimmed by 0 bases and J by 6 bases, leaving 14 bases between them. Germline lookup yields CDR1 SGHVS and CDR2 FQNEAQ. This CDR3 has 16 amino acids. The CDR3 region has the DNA TGTGCCAGCAGCTTAGCCCAAGGGACAATGCCCGGGGAGCTGTTTTTT. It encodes CASSLAQGTMPGELFF.

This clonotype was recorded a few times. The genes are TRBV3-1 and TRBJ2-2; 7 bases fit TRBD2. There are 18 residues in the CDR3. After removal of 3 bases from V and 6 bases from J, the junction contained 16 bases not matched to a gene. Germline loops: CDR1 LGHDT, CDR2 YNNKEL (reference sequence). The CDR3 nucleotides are TGTGCCAGCAGCCATCCCGGGGCTCCGAGCGGGGATGCCGGGGAGCTGTTTTTT. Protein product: CASSHPGAPSGDAGELFF.

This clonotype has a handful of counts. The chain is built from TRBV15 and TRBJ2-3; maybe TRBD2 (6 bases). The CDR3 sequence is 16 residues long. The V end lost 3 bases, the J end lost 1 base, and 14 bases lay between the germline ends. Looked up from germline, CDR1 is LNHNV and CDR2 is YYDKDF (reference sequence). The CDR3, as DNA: TGTGCCACCAGCAGCCCCGAGATAGCGGGCACAGATACGCAGTATTTT. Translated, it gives CATSSPEIAGTDTQYF.

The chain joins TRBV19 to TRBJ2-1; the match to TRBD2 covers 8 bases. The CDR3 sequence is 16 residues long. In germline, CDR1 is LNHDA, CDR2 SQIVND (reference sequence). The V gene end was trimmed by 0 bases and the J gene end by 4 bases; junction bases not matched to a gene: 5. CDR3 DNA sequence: TGTGCCAGTAGTATAGACGGACCGGGAGGGTACAATGAGCAGTTCTTC. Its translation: CASSIDGPGGYNEQFF.

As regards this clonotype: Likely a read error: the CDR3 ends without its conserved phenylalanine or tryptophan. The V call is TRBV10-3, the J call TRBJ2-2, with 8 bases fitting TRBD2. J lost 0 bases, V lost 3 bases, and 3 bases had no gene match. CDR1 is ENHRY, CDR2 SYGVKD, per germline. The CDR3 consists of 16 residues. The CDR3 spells CAISDGLAANTGELFL. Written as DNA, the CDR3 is TGTGCCATCAGTGATGGACTAGCCGCGAACACCGGGGAGCTGTTTCTT.

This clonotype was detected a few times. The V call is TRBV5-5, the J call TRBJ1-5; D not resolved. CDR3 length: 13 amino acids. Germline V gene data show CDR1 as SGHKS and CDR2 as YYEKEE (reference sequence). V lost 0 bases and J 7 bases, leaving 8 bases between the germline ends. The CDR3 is CASSLAPYQPQHF. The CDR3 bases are TGTGCCAGCAGCTTGGCACCTTACCAGCCCCAGCATTTT.

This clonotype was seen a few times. The CDR3, as DNA: TGTGCCAGCTCATCCGCCCGACCCTACGAGCAGTACTTC. Translation gives CASSSARPYEQYF. V usage is TRBV18 and J usage is TRBJ2-7, with no clear D. The germline CDR1 and CDR2 sequences are KGHSH and LQKENI. The CDR3 runs 13 residues. Trimming removed 5 bases from V and 2 bases from J, with 10 bases in between.

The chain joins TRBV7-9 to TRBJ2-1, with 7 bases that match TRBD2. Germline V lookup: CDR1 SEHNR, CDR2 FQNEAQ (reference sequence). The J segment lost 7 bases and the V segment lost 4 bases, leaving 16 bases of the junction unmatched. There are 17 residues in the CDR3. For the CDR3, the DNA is TGTGCCAGCAGCTGGTGGGTGGGAGGGCCTTCGGGGAATGAGCAGTTCTTC. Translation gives CASSWWVGGPSGNEQFF.

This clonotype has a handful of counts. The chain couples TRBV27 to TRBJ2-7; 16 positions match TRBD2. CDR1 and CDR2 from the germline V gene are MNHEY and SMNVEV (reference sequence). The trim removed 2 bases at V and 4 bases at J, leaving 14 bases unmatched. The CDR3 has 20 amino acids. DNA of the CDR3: TGTGCCAGCAGTTTAACACTCGGGACTAGCGGGAGGGCCGGGAGTTACGAGCAGTACTTC. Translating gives CASSLTLGTSGRAGSYEQYF.

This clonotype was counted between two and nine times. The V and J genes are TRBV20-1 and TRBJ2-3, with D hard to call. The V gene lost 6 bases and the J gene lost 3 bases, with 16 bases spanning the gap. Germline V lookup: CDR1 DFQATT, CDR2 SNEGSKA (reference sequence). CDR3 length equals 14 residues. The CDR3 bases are TGCAGTGCCTCATCCCTCCAGGTTACAGATACGCAGTATTTT. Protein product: CSASSLQVTDTQYF.

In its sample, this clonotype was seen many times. This chain's CDR3 is CASTGNGQGVLGELFF. The DNA of the CDR3 is TGTGCCAGCACCGGGAACGGACAGGGGGTTCTCGGGGAGCTGTTTTTT. The gene calls are TRBV28 and TRBJ2-2, with 10 positions matching TRBD1. CDR3 length equals 16 residues. Per germline, CDR1 MDHEN and CDR2 SYDVKM. J gave up 7 bases and V 7 bases, and 12 bases lay outside the gene matches.

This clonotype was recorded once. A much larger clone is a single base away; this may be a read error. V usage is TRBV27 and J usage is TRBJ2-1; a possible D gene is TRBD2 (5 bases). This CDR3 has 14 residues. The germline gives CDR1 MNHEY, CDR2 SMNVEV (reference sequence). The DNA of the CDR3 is TGTGCCCGCAGTTTAAGTCGGACTGGCAATGAGCAGTTCTTC. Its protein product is CARSLSRTGNEQFF.

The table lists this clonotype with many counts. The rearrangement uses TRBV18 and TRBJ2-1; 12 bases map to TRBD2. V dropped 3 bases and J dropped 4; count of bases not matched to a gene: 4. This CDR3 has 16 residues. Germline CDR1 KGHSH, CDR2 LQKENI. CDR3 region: CASSPRLAGEYNEQFF. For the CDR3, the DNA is TGTGCCAGCTCACCCCGACTAGCGGGGGAATACAATGAGCAGTTCTTC.

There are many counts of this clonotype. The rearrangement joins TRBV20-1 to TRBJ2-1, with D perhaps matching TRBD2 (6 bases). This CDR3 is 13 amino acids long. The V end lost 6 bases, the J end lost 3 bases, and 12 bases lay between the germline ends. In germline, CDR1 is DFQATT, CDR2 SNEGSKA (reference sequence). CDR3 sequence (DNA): TGCAGTGCAGGAGGCGGGAACTACAATGAGCAGTTCTTC. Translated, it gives CSAGGGNYNEQFF.